This TCR beta chain comes out of a study of blood T cell repertoires in COVID-19. Here immunoSEQ multiplex PCR was the method, and the copy in TCRdb shows in-frame clones only, minus some. The data contain over 45,000 clones, about 90% of them singletons. Germline CDR1 reads MDHEN; CDR2 reads SYDVKM. The CDR3 is 15 amino acids. V shed 6 bases, J shed 14 bases, and the junction held 12 bases outside the gene matches. Sequenced material: peripheral blood. The clonotype was recovered from a woman in her sixties with active or convalescent COVID-19. The genes are TRBV28 and TRBJ2-1, with TRBD2 matching over 14 bases. CDR3 residues: CASRAGLAGVGMEFF. For the CDR3, the DNA is TGTGCCAGCAGGGCGGGACTAGCGGGAGTGGGGATGGAGTTCTTC.